Below, 30 T cell receptor beta chains from the same sample are listed, as sequenced in a study of cytomegalovirus exposure and HLA in healthy donors (dated by TCRdb to about 2017). The library came from the immunoSEQ multiplex PCR assay. The multiplex PCR relied on a mix of 60 forward primers for TCR Vbeta segments and 13 reverse primers for TCR Jbeta segments. TCRdb mirrors the immuneACCESS table, restricted to in-frame sequences. Some clones are absent from its copies; in checked studies, under half trace to an unresolved V gene, and the reason for the others is unknown. The sample has fewer than 150,000 clones on record, about four fifths of them singletons. 2.5% to 3.5% of the sample is held by the ten biggest clonotypes. The sequenced sample consisted of PBMCs. The origin of the receptors is a male donor in good health and CMV-seronegative.

This sequence joins TRBV6-4 and TRBJ2-7, with D possibly being TRBD1 (6 bases). Germline-derived CDR1 and CDR2 are MRHNA and SNTAGT. The CDR3 length is 17 residues. Trimming pared 8 bases from V and 2 bases from J, leaving 25 bases between. The CDR3 DNA reads TGTGCCAGCCCCTTGGTCGACAGGTCCGCTACCCCCTACGAGCAGTACTTC. Its protein is CASPLVDRSATPYEQYF.

The rearrangement uses TRBV6-6 and TRBJ1-3, with TRBD1 as a possible D gene (5 bases). CDR3 size: 15 residues. Germline CDR1 and CDR2: MNHNY and SVGAGI (reference sequence). V gave up 2 bases and J gave up 2 bases, with 10 bases separating them. The CDR3 sequence is CASSYRGGTGNTIYF. The CDR3 DNA reads as TGTGCCAGCAGTTACCGGGGGGGGACTGGAAACACCATATATTTT.

The genes are TRBV14 and TRBJ1-3; 7 bases are a match to TRBD1. The CDR3 totals 16 residues. Unmatched junction bases numbered 6, after V lost 0 bases and J lost 4 bases. CDR1 and CDR2 from the germline V gene are SGHDN and FVKESK. The CDR3 DNA reads TGTGCCAGCAGCCAAGAGAATCAGGGGGTCGGAAACACCATATATTTT. It is translated as CASSQENQGVGNTIYF.

Turning to this clone: The junction departs from germline at one end; a sequencing error may be responsible. The chain uses TRBV6-5 and TRBJ1-1, with D possibly being TRBD1 (5 bases). Germline V CDR1 and CDR2: MNHEY, SVGAGI. CDR3 length: 13 residues. The CDR3 region is CASSYSWGGDLLF. For the CDR3, the DNA is TGTGCCAGCAGTTACTCTTGGGGGGGGGATTTGCTCTTT.

This clone is a singleton in its sample. The chain has TRBV9 and TRBJ2-7; no reliable D call. The germline V gene has CDR1 SGDLS and CDR2 YYNGEE. V was pared by 0 bases and J by 0 bases, with 7 bases between. This CDR3 is 14 amino acids long. CDR3 nucleotides: TGTGCCAGCAGCGTAGAATACAGCTCCTACGAGCAGTACTTC. It yields the protein CASSVEYSSYEQYF.

This clone was picked up one time. This chain connects TRBV29-1 to TRBJ1-1, with D unresolved. Trimming removed 0 bases from V and 0 bases from J, with 5 bases in between. The CDR3 length is 13 residues. Looked up from germline, CDR1 is SQVTM and CDR2 is ANQGSEA. CDR3: CSVEDGLNTEAFF. CDR3 nucleotides: TGCAGCGTTGAAGATGGGCTGAACACTGAAGCTTTCTTT.

V and J are TRBV6-9 and TRBJ2-3; 12 bases line up with TRBD2. Germline V gives CDR1 MNHGY, CDR2 SVAAGI. J gave up 2 bases and V 6 bases, and 6 bases lay outside the gene matches. The length of the CDR3 is 16 residues. CDR3 loop: CASRLLAGGLTDTQYF. The CDR3 DNA sequence: TGTGCCAGCAGACTACTAGCGGGGGGACTCACAGATACGCAGTATTTT.

This clone was found a few times. The V and J genes are TRBV11-2 and TRBJ2-7, with D perhaps matching TRBD1 (5 bases). There are 16 residues in the CDR3. The ends were cut back, 2 bases at V and 4 bases at J, with 18 bases in the middle. CDR1 is SGHAT, CDR2 FQNNGV, per germline. In DNA form, the CDR3 reads TGTGCCAGCAGCTTAAACCCTATCGACAGAGTGTACGAGCAGTACTTC. The encoded protein is CASSLNPIDRVYEQYF.

This chain uses TRBV2 with TRBJ2-7, with 7 bases lining up with TRBD1. The junction had 8 bases not matched to a gene; V was cut back by 6 bases and J by 0 bases. The CDR3 loop spans 15 amino acids. Germline assignment: CDR1 SNHLY and CDR2 FYNNEI. The CDR3 DNA sequence: TGTGCCAGCAGCGCTGAGGGACAGTTCTCCTACGAGCAGTACTTC. The encoded protein is CASSAEGQFSYEQYF.

This rearrangement joins TRBV15 to TRBJ2-7, with TRBD2 matching 9 bases. J gave up 5 bases and V 2 bases, and 13 bases lay outside the gene matches. This CDR3 comprises 17 residues. The germline CDR1 and CDR2 sequences are LNHNV and YYDKDF (reference sequence). The CDR3 DNA reads TGTGCCACCAGCAGATCCGCGGGGGGGATAGCGGGAGACGAGCAGTACTTC. It translates to CATSRSAGGIAGDEQYF.

This clone has just one count. This chain links TRBV19 with TRBJ1-5; 7 bases align to TRBD1. The CDR3 spans 15 residues. Trimming removed 2 bases from V and 4 bases from J; junction bases left unmatched: 5. Germline V gene sequence: CDR1 LNHDA, CDR2 SQIVND (reference sequence). Here the CDR3 reads CASSIQGTENQPQHF. Written as DNA, the CDR3 is TGTGCCAGTAGTATACAAGGGACAGAGAATCAGCCCCAGCATTTT.

V usage is TRBV2 and J usage is TRBJ2-1; maybe TRBD1 (5 bases). The germline V gene has CDR1 SNHLY and CDR2 FYNNEI. The CDR3 is 15 residues long. V was shortened by 6 bases and J by 7 bases, with 19 bases between the two germline ends. CDR3 nucleotide sequence: TGTGCCAGCAGGACAGCCAAGGGGTGGGGAAATGAGCAGTTCTTC. Amino acid sequence: CASRTAKGWGNEQFF.

The genes are TRBV7-8 and TRBJ1-2; 7 bases are shared with TRBD1. The V gene end was trimmed by 2 bases and the J gene end by 4 bases; junction bases not matched to a gene: 7. Germline-derived CDR1 and CDR2 are SGHVS and FQNEAQ. The CDR3 contains 15 residues. This CDR3 reads CASSLRDSLFYGYTF. The CDR3 DNA reads TGTGCCAGCAGCTTAAGGGACAGCCTCTTCTATGGCTACACCTTC.

The rearrangement links TRBV6-1 to TRBJ1-2; TRBD1 matches 8 bases. The length of the CDR3 is 14 residues. The J segment lost 5 bases and the V segment lost 6 bases, leaving 8 bases of the junction unmatched. Germline CDR1 MNHNS, CDR2 SASEGT. CDR3 in DNA: TGTGCCAGCAGCCTCGGACAGGGAATGTATGGCTACACCTTC. Residues: CASSLGQGMYGYTF.

The chain is built from TRBV4-2 and TRBJ2-4; 10 nucleotides agree with TRBD2. V was pared by 7 bases and J by 5 bases, with 17 bases of the junction left unmatched. The CDR3 sequence is 18 residues long. CDR1 LGHNA and CDR2 YNFKEQ come from the germline V gene. CDR3 sequence (DNA): TGTGCCAGCAATCCCTCCCGAGCTAGCGGGGGAAGCCAAAACATTCAGTACTTC. This translates into CASNPSRASGGSQNIQYF.

This chain links TRBV2 with TRBJ1-5; 9 bases align to TRBD1. Trimming took 6 bases from V and 7 from J; bases not matched to a gene: 16. The CDR3 covers 17 residues. Germline CDR1 SNHLY, CDR2 FYNNEI. The CDR3 DNA follows: TGTGCCAGCAGCGCGGGACAGGGAGTGGGGTTCAACCAGCCCCAGCATTTT. Its translation is CASSAGQGVGFNQPQHF. Filled out from reference TRBV2 and TRBJ1-5, the complete variable domain reads EPEVTQTPSHQVTQMGQEVILRCVPISNHLYFYWYRQILGQKVEFLVSFYNNEISEKSEIFDDQFSVERPDGSNFTLKIRSTKLEDSAMYFCASSAGQGVGFNQPQHFGDGTRLSIL.

This chain links TRBV2 with TRBJ2-1; 7 bases are shared with TRBD1. The junction had 14 bases not matched to a gene; V was cut back by 8 bases and J by 7 bases. Germline V CDR1 and CDR2: SNHLY, FYNNEI. This CDR3 is 15 amino acids long. CDR3 nucleotides: TGTGCCAGCTTTCTCAACGAAGACAGGGAGAATGAGCAGTTCTTC. Translated, it gives CASFLNEDRENEQFF. The whole variable domain, filled in from reference TRBV2 and TRBJ2-1, reads EPEVTQTPSHQVTQMGQEVILRCVPISNHLYFYWYRQILGQKVEFLVSFYNNEISEKSEIFDDQFSVERPDGSNFTLKIRSTKLEDSAMYFCASFLNEDRENEQFFGPGTRLTVL.

The J gene is TRBJ1-1, the V gene TRBV7-9, with D maybe TRBD1 (6 bases). Germline V gives CDR1 SEHNR, CDR2 FQNEAQ (reference sequence). V dropped 4 bases and J dropped 0 bases, with 12 bases sitting between them. The CDR3 covers 15 residues. CDR3 region: CASSSSDRLNTEAFF. The CDR3 region has the DNA TGTGCCAGCAGCTCCTCGGACAGATTGAACACTGAAGCTTTCTTT.

The chain couples TRBV5-1 to TRBJ1-2, with a tentative D call TRBD1 (5 bases). With 2 bases removed from V and 6 bases from J, the gap between germline ends came to 17 bases. CDR3 length: 15 residues. The V gene's germline CDR1 is SGHRS and CDR2 YFSETQ. CDR3 bases: TGCGCCAGCAGCTTTAAAGGCCCCGGGGGTGATGGCTACACCTTC. Its translation: CASSFKGPGGDGYTF. Full variable domain (missing parts from reference TRBV5-1 and TRBJ1-2): KAGVTQTPRYLIKTRGQQVTLSCSPISGHRSVSWYQQTPGQGLQFLFEYFSETQRNKGNFPGRFSGRQFSNSRSEMNVSTLELGDSALYLCASSFKGPGGDGYTFGSGTRLTVV.

This sequence joins TRBV25-1 and TRBJ1-2; 7 bases fit TRBD1. Trimming at V came to 7 bases and at J to 4 bases, leaving 9 bases not matched to a gene. Germline assignment: CDR1 MGHDK and CDR2 SYGVNS. CDR3 length: 14 residues. The CDR3 DNA reads TGTGCCAGCAACCCAGGGGGATTCAGCTATGGCTACACCTTC. This encodes CASNPGGFSYGYTF.

The gene calls are TRBV19 and TRBJ2-5; a weak D match, TRBD2 (5 bases). This CDR3 has 13 amino acids. V was trimmed by 9 bases and J by 5 bases, leaving 16 bases between them. CDR1 is LNHDA, CDR2 SQIVND, per germline (reference sequence). The CDR3 DNA reads TGTGCCAGCCAGGAAGGAGGTTGGGAGACCCAGTACTTC. Translating gives CASQEGGWETQYF.

This clone appeared a few times. One end of the junction fails to match germline, which may point to a read error. J is TRBJ2-5 and V is TRBV7-7, with 8 bases fitting TRBD1. The V gene's germline CDR1 is SSHAT and CDR2 FNYEAQ (reference sequence). The CDR3 is made up of 16 amino acids. The CDR3: CASSLIGRGQGETQYF. DNA for the CDR3: TGTGCTAGCAGCTTAATTGGCAGGGGGCAGGGGGAGACCCAGTACTTC.

The chain links TRBV28 to TRBJ2-7; D might be TRBD2 (6 bases). The CDR3 is 16 amino acids. The germline V and J ends were trimmed by 6 bases and 0 bases, with 18 bases remaining between them. Germline CDR1 MDHEN, CDR2 SYDVKM. The CDR3, as DNA: TGTGCCAGCAGATCTGACCGGGACTGGATCTCCTACGAGCAGTACTTC. Translation gives CASRSDRDWISYEQYF.

This clone showed up just a few times. The rearrangement uses TRBV7-6 and TRBJ2-3; D not certain. The length of the CDR3 is 14 residues. Trimming took 3 bases from V and 0 from J, leaving 7 bases between them. Germline V lookup: CDR1 SGHVS, CDR2 FNYEAQ. The CDR3 DNA reads as TGTGCCAGCAGCTTTATCGGGAGCACAGATACGCAGTATTTT. Protein product: CASSFIGSTDTQYF. The full variable domain, its missing parts supplied by reference TRBV7-6 and TRBJ2-3, is GAGVSQSPRYKVTKRGQDVALRCDPISGHVSLYWYRQALGQGPEFLTYFNYEAQQDKSGLPNDRFSAERPEGSISTLTIQRTEQRDSAMYRCASSFIGSTDTQYFGPGTRLTVL.

This rearrangement joins TRBV9 to TRBJ2-7; 12 bases line up with TRBD2. The CDR3 contains 15 residues. Looked up from germline, CDR1 is SGDLS and CDR2 is YYNGEE. Germline trimming cut 3 bases from V and 5 bases from J; bases unmatched to any gene: 6. The CDR3 sequence is CASSASGRAGNEQYF. DNA for the CDR3: TGTGCCAGCAGCGCTAGCGGGAGGGCCGGGAACGAGCAGTACTTC.

This sequence joins TRBV18 and TRBJ2-3; D not resolved. Germline V gene data show CDR1 as KGHSH and CDR2 as LQKENI. V lost 3 bases, J lost 0 bases, and 13 bases lay in between. The length of the CDR3 is 16 residues. This CDR3 is CASSPLRSASTDTQYF. As DNA, the CDR3 is TGTGCCAGCTCACCCCTGAGGAGCGCTAGCACAGATACGCAGTATTTT.

This clone was counted only a few times. The chain is built from TRBV5-4 and TRBJ2-7; TRBD2 matches 7 bases. The trim removed 4 bases at V and 6 bases at J, leaving 13 bases unmatched. The CDR3 loop spans 15 amino acids. The germline CDR1 and CDR2 sequences are SGHNT and YYREEE (reference sequence). The CDR3, as DNA: TGTGCCAGCAGCGACCGGGACCTAGCGGTCTCCGAGCAGTACTTC. Translating gives CASSDRDLAVSEQYF.

Only one count was recorded for this clone. CDR3: CASSLGYWQASYEQYF. The CDR3 nucleotides are TGTGCCAGCAGCTTGGGATATTGGCAGGCCTCCTACGAGCAGTACTTC. The J gene is TRBJ2-7, the V gene TRBV5-8; D is uncertain. With 0 bases removed from V and 0 bases from J, the gap between germline ends came to 13 bases. This CDR3 has 16 amino acids. Germline values: CDR1 SGHTS, CDR2 YDEGEE.

The chain combines TRBV6-6 with TRBJ2-7, with 15 bases fitting TRBD2. This CDR3 spans 15 amino acids. V trimming: 5 bases; J trimming: 4 bases; junction bases outside the gene matches: 3. CDR1 MNHNY and CDR2 SVGAGI come from the germline V gene (reference sequence). CDR3 sequence: CASSDGTSGRYEQYF. CDR3 bases: TGTGCCAGCAGTGACGGGACTAGCGGGAGGTACGAGCAGTACTTC.

This rearrangement joins TRBV28 to TRBJ1-4, with D possibly matching TRBD1 (5 bases). This CDR3 has 15 amino acids. The germline CDR1 and CDR2 sequences are MDHEN and SYDVKM. Trimming cost V 5 bases and J 5 bases, with 15 bases left between them. This chain's CDR3 is CASSVQQEINEKLFF. CDR3 nucleotides: TGTGCCAGCAGTGTACAACAGGAGATAAATGAAAAACTGTTTTTT.